Each of the 9 T cell receptor beta chains below was sequenced from the same sample in a study of CD8+CD57+ T cells in acquired aplastic anemia. Patients chosen for sequencing had shown CD8+CD57+ cell expansion by flow cytometry. Using genomic DNA as the template, TCR beta VDJ and CDR3 profiling was carried out. TCRdb re-called the reads with MiXCR, one entry per CDR3 protein. The sample contains 260,000 or so distinct CDR3 sequences, 65% to 90% of which appear only once. The sample consisted of sorted CD4+, CD8+, or CD8+CD57+ T cells (not recorded which) from PBMCs. All receptors derive from a human donor with aplastic anemia.

On this clonotype: Sequence at one end of the junction differs from germline and may be a read error. This rearrangement joins TRBV19 to TRBJ1-1; D not certain. Germline V gene sequence: CDR1 LNHDA, CDR2 SQIVND (reference sequence). CDR3 length: 15 residues. In nucleotides, the CDR3 is TGTGCCAGCAGCTTAGCTCTGAGAGGCAACACTGAAGATTTCTTT. Encoded protein: CASSLALRGNTEDFF.

The rearrangement links TRBV2 to TRBJ2-3; 7 positions match TRBD1. The V and J ends lost 8 bases and 14 bases, in that order; junction bases with no gene match: 16. The CDR3 loop spans 13 amino acids. Looked up from germline, CDR1 is SNHLY and CDR2 is FYNNEI. The CDR3 reads CASGEGGTDKLYF. CDR3 nucleotides: TGTGCCAGCGGGGAAGGGGGCACAGATAAGCTGTATTTT.

The rearrangement uses TRBV20-1 and TRBJ2-7; D unresolved. V was cut by 6 bases and J by 3 bases, with 12 bases left in between. Germline assignment: CDR1 DFQATT and CDR2 SNEGSKA (reference sequence). This CDR3 is 12 amino acids long. CDR3 protein: CSAWTVVYEQYF. For the CDR3, the DNA is TGCAGTGCATGGACGGTGGTCTACGAGCAGTACTTC.

With regard to this clonotype: At one end the junction does not follow the germline gene, possibly because of a read error. The chain uses TRBV7-9 and TRBJ2-3; 7 bases align to TRBD2. The CDR3 consists of 14 residues. Germline values: CDR1 SEHNR, CDR2 FQNEAQ (reference sequence). The chain's CDR3 is CASSLAEGPDTRDF. CDR3 sequence (DNA): TGTGCCAGCAGCCTAGCGGAGGGGCCGGATACCCGGGATTTT.

The gene calls are TRBV5-1 and TRBJ2-3; D is unclear. Trimming pared 2 bases from V and 6 bases from J, leaving 13 bases between. This CDR3 is 14 amino acids long. Germline lookup yields CDR1 SGHRS and CDR2 YFSETQ. CDR3 DNA sequence: TGCGCCAGCAGCTTTACCGCAGGCTACGATACGCAGTATTTT. Protein sequence: CASSFTAGYDTQYF.

The chain is built from TRBV11-3 and TRBJ2-7, with TRBD2 matching over 8 bases. The CDR3 totals 18 residues. In germline, CDR1 is SGHNT, CDR2 YENEEA. Unmatched junction bases numbered 16, after V lost 5 bases and J lost 1 base. The CDR3 region has the DNA TGTGCCAGCAGCGTGACTAGCGTTCGGACAGCCCTTTCCTACGAGCAGTACGTC. Translating it yields CASSVTSVRTALSYEQYV.

A remark on this clonotype: One end of the junction fails to match germline, which may point to a read error. The chain uses TRBV7-3 and TRBJ1-5; TRBD1 might be the D (6 bases). There are 14 residues in the CDR3. Germline V gene sequence: CDR1 SGHTA, CDR2 FQGTGA. CDR3 coding DNA: TGTGCCAGCAGAATAAAGGGACACAATCAGCACCAGCATTTT. It yields the protein CASRIKGHNQHQHF.

The J gene is TRBJ2-2, the V gene TRBV11-3, with TRBD1 as a possible D gene (5 bases). There are 16 residues in the CDR3. The V gene lost 5 bases and the J gene lost 1 base, with 14 bases spanning the gap. Germline V gene sequence: CDR1 SGHNT, CDR2 YENEEA. The DNA for the CDR3 is TGTGCCAGCAGCCCGACAGCCCGGAGGAACACCGGGGAGCTGTTTTTT. Amino acid sequence: CASSPTARRNTGELFF.

The chain links TRBV2 to TRBJ1-5, with D maybe TRBD1 (6 bases). This CDR3 is built from 15 residues. CDR1 is SNHLY and CDR2 is FYNNEI in the germline V gene. Trimming shortened V by 3 bases and J by 5 bases, and 14 bases separated the two germline ends. The CDR3 DNA reads TGTGCCAGCAGTGATTCGGCAGGGGACGATCAGCCCCAGCATTTT. This encodes CASSDSAGDDQPQHF. The full variable domain, rest sourced from reference TRBV2 and TRBJ1-5, is EPEVTQTPSHQVTQMGQEVILRCVPISNHLYFYWYRQILGQKVEFLVSFYNNEISEKSEIFDDQFSVERPDGSNFTLKIRSTKLEDSAMYFCASSDSAGDDQPQHFGDGTRLSIL.